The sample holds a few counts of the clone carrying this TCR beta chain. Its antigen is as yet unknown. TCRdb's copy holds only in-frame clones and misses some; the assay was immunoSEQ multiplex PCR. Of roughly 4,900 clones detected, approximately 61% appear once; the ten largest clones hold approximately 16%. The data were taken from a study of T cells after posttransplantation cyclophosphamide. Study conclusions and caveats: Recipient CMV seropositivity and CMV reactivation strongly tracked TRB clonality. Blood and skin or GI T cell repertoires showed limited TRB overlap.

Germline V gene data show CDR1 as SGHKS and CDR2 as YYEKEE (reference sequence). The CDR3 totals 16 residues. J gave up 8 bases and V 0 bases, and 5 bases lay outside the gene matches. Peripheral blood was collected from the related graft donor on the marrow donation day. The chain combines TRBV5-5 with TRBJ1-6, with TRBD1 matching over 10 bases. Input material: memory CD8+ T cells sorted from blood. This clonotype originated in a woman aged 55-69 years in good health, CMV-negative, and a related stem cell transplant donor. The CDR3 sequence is CASSLDFGTGDSPLHF. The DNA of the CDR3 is TGTGCCAGCAGCTTGGACTTCGGGACAGGGGATTCACCCCTCCACTTT.